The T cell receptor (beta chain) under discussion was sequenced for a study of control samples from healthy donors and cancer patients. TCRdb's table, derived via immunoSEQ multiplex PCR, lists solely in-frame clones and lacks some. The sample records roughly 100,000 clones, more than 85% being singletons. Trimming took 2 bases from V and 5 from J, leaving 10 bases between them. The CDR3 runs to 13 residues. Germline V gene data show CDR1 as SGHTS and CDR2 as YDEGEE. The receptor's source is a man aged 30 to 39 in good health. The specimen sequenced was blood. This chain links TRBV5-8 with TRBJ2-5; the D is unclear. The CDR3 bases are TGTGCCAGCAGCTTTGGTAGTCTCGAGACCCAGTACTTC. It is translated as CASSFGSLETQYF.